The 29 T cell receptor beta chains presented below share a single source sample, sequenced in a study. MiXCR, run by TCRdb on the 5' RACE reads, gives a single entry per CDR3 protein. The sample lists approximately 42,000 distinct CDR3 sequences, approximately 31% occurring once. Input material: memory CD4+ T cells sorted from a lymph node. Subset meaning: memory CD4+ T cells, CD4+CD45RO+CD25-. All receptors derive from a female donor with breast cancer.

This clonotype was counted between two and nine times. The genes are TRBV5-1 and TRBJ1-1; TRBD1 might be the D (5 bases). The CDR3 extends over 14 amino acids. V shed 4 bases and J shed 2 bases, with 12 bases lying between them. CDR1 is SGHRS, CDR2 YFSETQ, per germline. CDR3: CASSLNGGNTEAFF. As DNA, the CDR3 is TGCGCCAGCAGCCTGAACGGGGGTAACACTGAAGCTTTCTTT.

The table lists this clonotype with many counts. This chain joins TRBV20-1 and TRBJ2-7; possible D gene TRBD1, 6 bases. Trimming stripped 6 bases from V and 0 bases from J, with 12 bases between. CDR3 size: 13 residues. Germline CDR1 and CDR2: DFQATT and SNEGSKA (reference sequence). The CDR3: CSAETGGSYEQYF. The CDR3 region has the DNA TGCAGTGCAGAGACAGGCGGCTCCTACGAGCAGTACTTC.

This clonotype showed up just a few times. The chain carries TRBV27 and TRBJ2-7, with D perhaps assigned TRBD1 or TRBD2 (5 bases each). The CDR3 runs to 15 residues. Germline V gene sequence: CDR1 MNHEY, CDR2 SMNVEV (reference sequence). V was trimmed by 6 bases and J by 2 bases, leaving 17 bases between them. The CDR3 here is CASSHGVGVTYEQYF. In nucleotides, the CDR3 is TGTGCCAGCAGCCACGGAGTGGGGGTCACCTACGAGCAGTACTTC.

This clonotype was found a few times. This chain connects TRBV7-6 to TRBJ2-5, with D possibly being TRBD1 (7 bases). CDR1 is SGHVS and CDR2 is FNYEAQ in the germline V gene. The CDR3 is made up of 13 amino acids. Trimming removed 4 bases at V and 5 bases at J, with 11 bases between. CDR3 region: CASSSGGSETQYF. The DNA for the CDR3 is TGTGCCAGCAGCTCAGGGGGGTCGGAGACCCAGTACTTC. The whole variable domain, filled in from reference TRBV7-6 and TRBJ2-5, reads GAGVSQSPRYKVTKRGQDVALRCDPISGHVSLYWYRQALGQGPEFLTYFNYEAQQDKSGLPNDRFSAERPEGSISTLTIQRTEQRDSAMYRCASSSGGSETQYFGPGTRLLVL.

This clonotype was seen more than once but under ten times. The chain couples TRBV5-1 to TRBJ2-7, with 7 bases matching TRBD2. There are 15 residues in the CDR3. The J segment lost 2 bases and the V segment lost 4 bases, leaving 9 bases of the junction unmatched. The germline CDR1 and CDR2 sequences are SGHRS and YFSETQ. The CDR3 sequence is CASSPSGGPTYEQYF. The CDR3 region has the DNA TGCGCCAGCAGCCCGTCGGGGGGACCAACCTACGAGCAGTACTTC.

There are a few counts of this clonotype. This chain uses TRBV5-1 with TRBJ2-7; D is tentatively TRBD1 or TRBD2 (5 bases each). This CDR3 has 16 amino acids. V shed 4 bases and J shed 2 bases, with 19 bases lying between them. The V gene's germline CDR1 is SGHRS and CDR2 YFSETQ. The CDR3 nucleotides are TGCGCCAGCAGCGGAAGGAGCGGACACATGACCTACGAGCAGTACTTC. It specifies CASSGRSGHMTYEQYF.

Here the CDR3 DNA reads TGCAGTGCTAGATACGCTAGCGGATACTACGAGCAGTACTTC. It translates to CSARYASGYYEQYF. The rearrangement links TRBV20-1 to TRBJ2-7, with 7 nucleotides matching TRBD2. The germline CDR1 and CDR2 sequences are DFQATT and SNEGSKA (reference sequence). This CDR3 spans 14 amino acids. The ends lost 2 bases at V and 3 bases at J; junction bases unmatched: 7.

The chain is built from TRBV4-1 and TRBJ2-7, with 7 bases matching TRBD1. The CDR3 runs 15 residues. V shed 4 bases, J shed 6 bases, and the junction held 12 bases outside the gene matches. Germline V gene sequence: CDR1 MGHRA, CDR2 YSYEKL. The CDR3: CASSRARDRVSEQYF. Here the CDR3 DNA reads TGCGCCAGCAGCCGTGCCCGAGACAGGGTTTCCGAGCAGTACTTC.

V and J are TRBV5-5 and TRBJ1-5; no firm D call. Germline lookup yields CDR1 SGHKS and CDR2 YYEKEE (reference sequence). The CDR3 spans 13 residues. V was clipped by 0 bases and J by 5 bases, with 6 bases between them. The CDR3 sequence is CASSLVADQPQHF. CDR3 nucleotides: TGTGCCAGCAGCTTGGTCGCGGATCAGCCCCAGCATTTT.

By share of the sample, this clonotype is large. CDR3 in DNA: TGTGCCAGCAGTTTTCCCTGGTGGCGGGAGAGCACAGATACGCAGTATTTT. Translating gives CASSFPWWRESTDTQYF. The gene calls are TRBV12-3 or TRBV12-4 and TRBJ2-3; 7 bases are shared with TRBD2. The CDR3 sequence is 17 residues long. V was pared by 3 bases and J by 0 bases, with 9 bases of the junction left unmatched.

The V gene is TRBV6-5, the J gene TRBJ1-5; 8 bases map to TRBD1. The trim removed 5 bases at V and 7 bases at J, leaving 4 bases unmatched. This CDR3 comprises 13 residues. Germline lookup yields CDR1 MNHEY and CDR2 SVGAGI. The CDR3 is CASSPDRGQPQHF. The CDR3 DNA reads TGTGCCAGCAGTCCCGACAGGGGCCAGCCCCAGCATTTT.

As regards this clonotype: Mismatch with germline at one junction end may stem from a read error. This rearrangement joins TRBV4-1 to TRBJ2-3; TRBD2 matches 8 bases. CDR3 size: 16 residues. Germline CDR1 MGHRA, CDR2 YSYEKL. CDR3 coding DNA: TGCGCCAACAGCCAAGACAACGGGGGGGCCGCAGATACGCAGTATTTT. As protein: CANSQDNGGAADTQYF.

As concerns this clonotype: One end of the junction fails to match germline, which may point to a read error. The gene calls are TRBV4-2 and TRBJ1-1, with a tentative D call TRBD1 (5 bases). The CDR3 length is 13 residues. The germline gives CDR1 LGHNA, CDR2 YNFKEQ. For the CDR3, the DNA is TGTGTCAGCAGCCAAGACGGCAGGGCTGAAGCTTTCTTT. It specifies CVSSQDGRAEAFF.

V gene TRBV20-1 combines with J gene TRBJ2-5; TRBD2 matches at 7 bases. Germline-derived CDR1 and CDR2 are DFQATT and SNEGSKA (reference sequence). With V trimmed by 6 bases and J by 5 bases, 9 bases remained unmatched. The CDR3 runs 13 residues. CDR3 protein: CSANPGGGETQYF. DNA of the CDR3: TGCAGTGCAAACCCTGGGGGGGGGGAGACCCAGTACTTC.

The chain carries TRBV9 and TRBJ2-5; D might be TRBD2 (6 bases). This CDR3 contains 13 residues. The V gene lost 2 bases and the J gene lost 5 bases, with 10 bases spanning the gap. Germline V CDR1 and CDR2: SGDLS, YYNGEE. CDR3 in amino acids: CASSVPGRETQYF. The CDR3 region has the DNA TGTGCCAGCAGCGTCCCAGGGAGGGAGACCCAGTACTTC.

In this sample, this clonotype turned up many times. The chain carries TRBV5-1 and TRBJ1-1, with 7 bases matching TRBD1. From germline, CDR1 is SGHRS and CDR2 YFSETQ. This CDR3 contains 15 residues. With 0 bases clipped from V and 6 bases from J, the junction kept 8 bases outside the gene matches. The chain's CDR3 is CASSLADRAVAEAFF. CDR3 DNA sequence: TGCGCCAGCAGCTTGGCTGACAGGGCGGTGGCTGAAGCTTTCTTT.

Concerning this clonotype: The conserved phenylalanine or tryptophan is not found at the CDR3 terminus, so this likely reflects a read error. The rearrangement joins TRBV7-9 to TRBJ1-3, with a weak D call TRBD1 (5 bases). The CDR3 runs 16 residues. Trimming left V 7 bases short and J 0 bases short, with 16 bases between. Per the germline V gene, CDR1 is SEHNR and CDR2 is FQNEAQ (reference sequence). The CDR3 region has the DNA TGTGCCAGCAATGGGGGTCCGCAGGGCTCTGGAAACACCATATATCTT. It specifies CASNGGPQGSGNTIYL.

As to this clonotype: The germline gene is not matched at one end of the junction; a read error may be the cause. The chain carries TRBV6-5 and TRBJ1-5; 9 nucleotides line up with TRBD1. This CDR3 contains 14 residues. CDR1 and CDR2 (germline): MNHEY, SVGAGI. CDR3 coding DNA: TGTACCAGCAGTTACAGGGGGCCCGGTCAGCCCCAGCATTTT. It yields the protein CTSSYRGPGQPQHF.

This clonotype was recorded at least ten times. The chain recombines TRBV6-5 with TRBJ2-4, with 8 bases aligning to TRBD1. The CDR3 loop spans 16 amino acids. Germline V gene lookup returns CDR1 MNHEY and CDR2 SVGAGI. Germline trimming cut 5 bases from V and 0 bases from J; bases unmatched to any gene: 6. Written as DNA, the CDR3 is TGTGCCAGCAGTAAAGGACAGGGCTTAGCCAAAAACATTCAGTACTTC. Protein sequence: CASSKGQGLAKNIQYF.

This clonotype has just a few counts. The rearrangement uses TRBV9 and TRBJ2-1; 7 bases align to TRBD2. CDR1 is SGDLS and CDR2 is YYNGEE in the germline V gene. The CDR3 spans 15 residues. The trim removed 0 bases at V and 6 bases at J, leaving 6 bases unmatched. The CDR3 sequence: CASSVGEGLRNEQFF. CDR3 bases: TGTGCCAGCAGCGTAGGGGAGGGCCTCCGCAATGAGCAGTTCTTC.

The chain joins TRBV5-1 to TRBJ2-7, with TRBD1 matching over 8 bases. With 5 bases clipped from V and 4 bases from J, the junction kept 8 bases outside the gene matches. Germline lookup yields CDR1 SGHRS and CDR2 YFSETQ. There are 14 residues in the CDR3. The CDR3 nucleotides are TGCGCCAGCAGGGATAGGACAGGGCGGTACGAGCAGTACTTC. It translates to CASRDRTGRYEQYF. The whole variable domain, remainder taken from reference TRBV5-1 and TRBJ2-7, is KAGVTQTPRYLIKTRGQQVTLSCSPISGHRSVSWYQQTPGQGLQFLFEYFSETQRNKGNFPGRFSGRQFSNSRSEMNVSTLELGDSALYLCASRDRTGRYEQYFGPGTRLTVT.

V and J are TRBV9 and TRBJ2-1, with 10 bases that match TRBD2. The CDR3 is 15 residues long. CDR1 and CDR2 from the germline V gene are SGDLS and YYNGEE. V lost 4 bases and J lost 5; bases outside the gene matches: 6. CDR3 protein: CASSFGAGGHNEQFF. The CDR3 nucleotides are TGTGCCAGCAGCTTCGGAGCGGGAGGGCACAATGAGCAGTTCTTC.

Here the CDR3 reads CASSEYRVAEAFF. The CDR3 region has the DNA TGTGCCAGCAGTGAATACAGGGTAGCTGAAGCTTTCTTT. V and J are TRBV6-1 and TRBJ1-1, with D possibly TRBD1 on 6 matching bases. The CDR3 contains 13 residues. Per the germline V gene, CDR1 is MNHNS and CDR2 is SASEGT. The ends were cut back, 2 bases at V and 6 bases at J, with 10 bases in the middle.

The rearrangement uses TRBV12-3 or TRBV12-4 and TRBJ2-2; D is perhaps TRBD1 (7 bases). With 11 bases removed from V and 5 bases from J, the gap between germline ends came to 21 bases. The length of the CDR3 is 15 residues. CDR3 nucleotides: TGTGCCGGCAACCGTGGGGCAGGGGGGACCGGGGAGCTGTTTTTT. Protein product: CAGNRGAGGTGELFF.

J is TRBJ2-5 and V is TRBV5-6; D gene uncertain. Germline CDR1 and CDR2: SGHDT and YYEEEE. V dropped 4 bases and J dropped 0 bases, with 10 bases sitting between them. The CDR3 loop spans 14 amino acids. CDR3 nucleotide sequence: TGTGCCAGCAGCCATCCACAGTACCAAGAGACCCAGTACTTC. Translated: CASSHPQYQETQYF.

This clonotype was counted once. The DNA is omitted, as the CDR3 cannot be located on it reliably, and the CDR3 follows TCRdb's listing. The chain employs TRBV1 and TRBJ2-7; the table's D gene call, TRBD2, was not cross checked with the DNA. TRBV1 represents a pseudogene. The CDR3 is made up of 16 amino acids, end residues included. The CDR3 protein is CTSGRSWGGGALEQYF.

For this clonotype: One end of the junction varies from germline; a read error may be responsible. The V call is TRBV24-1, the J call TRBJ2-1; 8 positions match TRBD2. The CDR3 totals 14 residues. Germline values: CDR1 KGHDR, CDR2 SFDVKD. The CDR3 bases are TGTACCACCTCCGGGACTAGGAGCTACAATGAGCAGTTCTTC. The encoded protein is CTTSGTRSYNEQFF.

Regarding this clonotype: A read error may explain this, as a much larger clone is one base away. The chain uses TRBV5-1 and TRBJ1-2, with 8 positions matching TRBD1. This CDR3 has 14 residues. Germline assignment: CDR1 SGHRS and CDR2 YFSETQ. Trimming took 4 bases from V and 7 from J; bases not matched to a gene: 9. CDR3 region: CASSPGQGSCGYTF. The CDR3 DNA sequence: TGCGCCAGCAGCCCAGGACAGGGATCCTGTGGCTACACCTTC.

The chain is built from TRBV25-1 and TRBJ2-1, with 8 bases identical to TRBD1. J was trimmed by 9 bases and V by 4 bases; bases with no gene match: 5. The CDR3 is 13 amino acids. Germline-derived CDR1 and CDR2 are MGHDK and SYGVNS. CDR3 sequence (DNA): TGTGCCAGCAGTGGGACAGGGTCGGGTGAGCAGTTCTTC. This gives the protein CASSGTGSGEQFF.